This T cell receptor (beta chain) was sequenced in a study of CD8 T cells in ankylosing spondylitis. MiXCR was run by TCRdb on the 5' RACE reads, yielding one entry per CDR3 protein. The sample lists about 450,000 distinct CDR3 sequences, about 24% seen once, with roughly 0.8% in the top ten. Whole-study results and caveats: A motif in TCR beta, a set of 8 or 9 highly homologous variants, appeared characteristic of ankylosing spondylitis blood. As reported, disease-linked clones showed significant enrichment in matched ankylosing spondylitis synovial fluid. Reports of some motif variants in reactive arthritis synovial fluid and blood predate this one. Researchers report that disease-linked clones proved CD8+ and relatively rare in peripheral blood.

There are a few counts of this clonotype. The antigen remains unidentified. The CDR3 runs 11 residues. Trimming at V came to 5 bases and at J to 8 bases, leaving 5 bases not matched to a gene. In germline, CDR1 is DFQATT, CDR2 SNEGSKA (reference sequence). The chain uses TRBV20-1 and TRBJ1-1; 7 bases agree with TRBD1. This TCR was sampled from a male donor with ankylosing spondylitis. The source material was blood, either unsorted or a sorted T cell fraction (not recorded which). CDR3 residues: CSAWDSQEAFF. CDR3 DNA sequence: TGCAGTGCTTGGGACAGCCAAGAAGCTTTCTTT.